This T cell receptor beta chain is drawn from a study of response to subunit inactivated influenza vaccine. TCRdb fed the RT-PCR reads into MiXCR, producing one record per CDR3 protein. The table shows about 520,000 distinct CDR3 sequences, with 11% occurring only once. This clonotype was detected a few times. The starting material was PBMCs from blood, obtained about 40 days after vaccination. The TCR comes from a man aged 50 to 60 who received an inactivated influenza vaccine.

The CDR3 nucleotides are TGTGCCAGCATTCCGGGGCAGTTCACAGATACGCAGTATTTT. Protein product: CASIPGQFTDTQYF. This chain links TRBV6-2 or TRBV6-3 with TRBJ2-3, with D perhaps being TRBD1 or TRBD2 (5 bases each). CDR1 and CDR2 (germline): MNHEY, SVGEGT. Trimming removed 7 bases from V and 2 bases from J, with 13 bases in between. There are 14 residues in the CDR3.